This T cell receptor (beta chain) came from a study of human CD8 memory T cell subsets. Making the TCR beta libraries relied on UMI-labeled 5' RACE. TCRdb derives one entry per CDR3 protein from the 5' RACE reads, leaving out DNA. The sample table includes about 10,000 distinct CDR3 sequences. This clonotype is deemed medium-sized (0.01 to 0.1%) by its frequency. Extraction drew RNA from duplicate vials of some 140,000 sorted CD8+ T cells for each subset. Sequenced sample: CD8+ T cells from PBMCs. This TCR was sampled from a human donor in good health.

The CDR3 reads CSASPPGSGNTIYF. This sequence joins TRBV20-1 and TRBJ1-3; the TCRdb call, TRBD1, lacks DNA for checking. The germline gives CDR1 DFQATT, CDR2 SNEGSKA (reference sequence). The CDR3 sequence is 14 residues long.